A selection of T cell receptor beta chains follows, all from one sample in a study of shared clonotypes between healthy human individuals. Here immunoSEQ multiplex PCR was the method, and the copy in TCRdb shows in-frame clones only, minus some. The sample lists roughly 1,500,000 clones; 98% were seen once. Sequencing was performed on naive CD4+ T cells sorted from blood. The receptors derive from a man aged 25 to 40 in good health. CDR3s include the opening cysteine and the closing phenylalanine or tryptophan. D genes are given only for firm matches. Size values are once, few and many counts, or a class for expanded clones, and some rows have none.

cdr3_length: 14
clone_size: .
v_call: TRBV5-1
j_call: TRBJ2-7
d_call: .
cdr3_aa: CASSLTPARYEQYF
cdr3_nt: TGCGCCAGCAGCTTGACCCCTGCGCGGTACGAGCAGTACTTC

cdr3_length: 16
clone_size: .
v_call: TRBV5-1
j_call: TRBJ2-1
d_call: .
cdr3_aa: CASSWGVGGSSDEQFF
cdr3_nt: TGCGCCAGCAGCTGGGGAGTAGGTGGTTCGTCCGATGAGCAGTTCTTC

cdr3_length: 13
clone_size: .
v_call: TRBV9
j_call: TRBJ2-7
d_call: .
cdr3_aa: CASSVAAVGEQYF
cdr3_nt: TGTGCCAGCAGCGTAGCGGCAGTAGGGGAGCAGTACTTC

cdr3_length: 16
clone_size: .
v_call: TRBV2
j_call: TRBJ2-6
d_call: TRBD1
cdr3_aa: CASSVKGGGGANVLTF
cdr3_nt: TGTGCCAGCAGTGTAAAAGGGGGCGGAGGGGCCAACGTCCTGACTTTC

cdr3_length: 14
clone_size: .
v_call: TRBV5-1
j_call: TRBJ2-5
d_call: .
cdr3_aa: CASSVQRGKETQYF
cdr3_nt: TGCGCCAGCAGCGTACAAAGGGGTAAAGAGACCCAGTACTTC

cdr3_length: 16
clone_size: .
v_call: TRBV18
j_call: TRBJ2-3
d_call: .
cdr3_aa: CASSPAGTALGDTQYF
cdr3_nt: TGTGCCAGCTCACCCGCCGGGACGGCCTTAGGAGATACGCAGTATTTT

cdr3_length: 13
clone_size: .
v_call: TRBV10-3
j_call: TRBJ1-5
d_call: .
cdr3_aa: CAISESRLQPQHF
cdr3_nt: TGTGCCATCAGTGAGTCTCGTCTTCAGCCCCAGCATTTT

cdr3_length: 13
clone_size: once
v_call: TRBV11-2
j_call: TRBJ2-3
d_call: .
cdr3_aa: CASSLSRADTQYF
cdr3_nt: TGTGCCAGCAGCTTATCTCGGGCAGATACGCAGTATTTT

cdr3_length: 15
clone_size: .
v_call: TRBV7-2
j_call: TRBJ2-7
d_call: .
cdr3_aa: CASTILGSQNYEQYF
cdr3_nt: TGTGCCAGCACCATACTGGGCAGCCAAAACTACGAGCAGTACTTC

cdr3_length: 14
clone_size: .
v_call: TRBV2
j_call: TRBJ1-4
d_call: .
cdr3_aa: CASSESMVGEKLFF
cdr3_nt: TGTGCCAGCAGTGAAAGCATGGTGGGTGAAAAACTGTTTTTT

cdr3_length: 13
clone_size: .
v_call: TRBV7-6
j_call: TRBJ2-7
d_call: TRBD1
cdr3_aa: CASSSNRGYEQYF
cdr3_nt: TGTGCCAGCAGTTCGAACAGGGGTTACGAGCAGTACTTC

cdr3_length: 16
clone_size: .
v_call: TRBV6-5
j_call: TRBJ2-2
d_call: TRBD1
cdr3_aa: CASSYVTGTVTGELFF
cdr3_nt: TGTGCCAGCAGTTACGTCACAGGGACAGTGACCGGGGAGCTGTTTTTT

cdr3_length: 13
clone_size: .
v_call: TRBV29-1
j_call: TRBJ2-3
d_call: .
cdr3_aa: CSVAGLLTDTQYF
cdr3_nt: TGCAGCGTAGCCGGGCTCCTCACAGATACGCAGTATTTT

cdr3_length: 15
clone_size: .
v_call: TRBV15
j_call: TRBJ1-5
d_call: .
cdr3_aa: CATSTTPFSNQPQHF
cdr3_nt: TGTGCCACCAGCACGACTCCTTTTAGCAATCAGCCCCAGCATTTT

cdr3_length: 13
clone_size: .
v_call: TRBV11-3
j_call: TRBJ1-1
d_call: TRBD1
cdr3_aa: CASSPRGQAEAFF
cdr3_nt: TGTGCCAGCAGCCCCCGTGGACAGGCTGAAGCTTTCTTT

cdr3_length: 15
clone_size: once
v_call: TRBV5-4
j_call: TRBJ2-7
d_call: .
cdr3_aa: CASSRDGTSFYEQYF
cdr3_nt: TGTGCCAGCAGCCGGGACGGAACGTCTTTCTACGAGCAGTACTTC

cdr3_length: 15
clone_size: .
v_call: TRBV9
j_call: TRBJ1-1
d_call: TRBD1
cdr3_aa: CASSGRQGVDTEAFF
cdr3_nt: TGTGCCAGCAGCGGACGACAGGGGGTGGACACTGAAGCTTTCTTT